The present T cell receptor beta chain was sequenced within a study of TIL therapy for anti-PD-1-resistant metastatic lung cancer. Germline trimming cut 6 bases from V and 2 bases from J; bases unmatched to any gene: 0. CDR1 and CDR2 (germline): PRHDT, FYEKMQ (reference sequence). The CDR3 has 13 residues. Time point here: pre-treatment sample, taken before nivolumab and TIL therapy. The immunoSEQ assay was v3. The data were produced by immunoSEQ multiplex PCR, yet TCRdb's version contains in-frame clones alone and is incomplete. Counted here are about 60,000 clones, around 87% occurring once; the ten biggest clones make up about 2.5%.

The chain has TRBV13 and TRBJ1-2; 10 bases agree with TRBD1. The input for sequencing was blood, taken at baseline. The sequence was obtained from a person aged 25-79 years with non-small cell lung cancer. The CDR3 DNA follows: TGTGCCAGCAGGGGACAGGGGAACTATGGCTACACCTTC. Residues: CASRGQGNYGYTF.